These 30 T cell receptor beta chains share one sample of origin, sequenced in a study of shared clonotypes between healthy human individuals. Using immunoSEQ multiplex PCR, the repertoire was profiled, and TCRdb retains in-frame clones only, with some absent. The sample includes 2 million to 2.5 million clones, roughly 95% of them seen just once. Source material: naive CD4+ T cells sorted from blood. Sample subset: CD45RA+ positively selected. Every receptor here comes from a man aged 18 to 30 in good health.

V usage is TRBV6-1 and J usage is TRBJ1-3; D is unclear. The CDR3 is 15 amino acids. V was pared by 3 bases and J by 0 bases, with 9 bases between. CDR1 and CDR2 (germline): MNHNS, SASEGT. The CDR3 spells CASSDFPDSGNTIYF. DNA of the CDR3: TGTGCCAGCAGTGATTTTCCGGACTCTGGAAACACCATATATTTT.

V gene TRBV7-2 combines with J gene TRBJ2-7; TRBD1 agrees at 7 bases. Germline V CDR1 and CDR2: SGHTA, FQGNSA. Trimming removed 5 bases from V and 0 bases from J; junction bases left unmatched: 13. This CDR3 has 17 amino acids. This CDR3 is CASSTAWGQRTSYEQYF. CDR3 nucleotide sequence: TGTGCCAGCAGCACAGCATGGGGACAGCGAACCTCCTACGAGCAGTACTTC. The complete variable domain, with remaining parts taken from reference TRBV7-2 and TRBJ2-7, reads GAGVSQSPSNKVTEKGKDVELRCDPISGHTALYWYRQSLGQGLEFLIYFQGNSAPDKSGLPSDRFSAERTGGSVSTLTIQRTQQEDSAVYLCASSTAWGQRTSYEQYFGPGTRLTVT.

The chain combines TRBV28 with TRBJ1-2; no clear D. The CDR3 runs 12 residues. The V and J ends lost 10 bases and 4 bases respectively, with 13 bases between them. Germline lookup yields CDR1 MDHEN and CDR2 SYDVKM. The CDR3 loop reads CATPGRSYGYTF. CDR3 in DNA: TGTGCCACCCCCGGACGGTCCTATGGCTACACCTTC.

The chain joins TRBV10-3 to TRBJ1-2; 8 nucleotides agree with TRBD1. This CDR3 has 16 residues. Germline V gene lookup returns CDR1 ENHRY and CDR2 SYGVKD. Trimming at V came to 3 bases and at J to 7 bases, leaving 13 bases not matched to a gene. The CDR3 nucleotides are TGTGCCATCAGTGACGATTTCGGACAGGGTTCTTCTGGCTACACCTTC. This gives the protein CAISDDFGQGSSGYTF.

The rearrangement joins TRBV28 to TRBJ2-7, with 7 positions matching TRBD1. Germline loops: CDR1 MDHEN, CDR2 SYDVKM. J lost 0 bases, V lost 6 bases, and 8 bases had no gene match. This CDR3 comprises 15 residues. The CDR3 coding sequence is TGTGCCAGCAGAGAACAGGGGCGTATCTCCTACGAGCAGTACTTC. This encodes CASREQGRISYEQYF.

This clone was observed a single time. CDR3 loop: CASSLRQGADTEAFF. As DNA, the CDR3 is TGTGCCAGCAGCTTGCGGCAGGGGGCGGACACTGAAGCTTTCTTT. The chain joins TRBV5-4 to TRBJ1-1; 8 bases align to TRBD1. The length of the CDR3 is 15 residues. The germline V gene has CDR1 SGHNT and CDR2 YYREEE (reference sequence). Germline trimming cut 1 base from V and 3 bases from J; bases unmatched to any gene: 5.

The V gene is TRBV7-9, the J gene TRBJ1-2; 10 bases map to TRBD1. The germline V gene has CDR1 SEHNR and CDR2 FQNEAQ (reference sequence). V dropped 6 bases and J dropped 8; count of bases not matched to a gene: 9. This CDR3 contains 14 residues. As DNA, the CDR3 is TGTGCCAGCAGTTTACAGACAGGGGGCGAGGGCTACACCTTC. It codes for CASSLQTGGEGYTF. The full variable domain, rest sourced from reference TRBV7-9 and TRBJ1-2, is DTGVSQNPRHKITKRGQNVTFRCDPISEHNRLYWYRQTLGQGPEFLTYFQNEAQLEKSRLLSDRFSAERPKGSFSTLEIQRTEQGDSAMYLCASSLQTGGEGYTFGSGTRLTVV.

This rearrangement joins TRBV30 to TRBJ2-7, with D perhaps assigned TRBD1 or TRBD2 (6 bases each). V shed 1 base and J shed 5 bases, with 18 bases lying between them. Germline V gene sequence: CDR1 GTSNPN, CDR2 SVGIG (reference sequence). This CDR3 has 15 residues. Here the CDR3 reads CAWSAMTGAAHEQYF. The CDR3 DNA follows: TGTGCCTGGAGTGCCATGACGGGGGCGGCCCACGAGCAGTACTTC.

The rearrangement links TRBV7-9 to TRBJ1-4; D gene ambiguous. In germline, CDR1 is SEHNR, CDR2 FQNEAQ (reference sequence). CDR3 length equals 15 residues. Trimming removed 4 bases at V and 0 bases at J, with 9 bases between. CDR3: CASSSAPSTNEKLFF. The DNA of the CDR3 is TGTGCCAGCAGCTCGGCACCGTCAACTAATGAAAAACTGTTTTTT.

The genes are TRBV28 and TRBJ2-5, with D possibly matching TRBD2 (6 bases). Germline values: CDR1 MDHEN, CDR2 SYDVKM. The V end was cut by 1 base, the J end by 9 bases, with 12 bases between. The CDR3 runs 13 residues. The CDR3 coding sequence is TGTGCCAGCAGTTTATTAGGGGAGGAGGCCCAGTACTTC. Its protein is CASSLLGEEAQYF.

CDR3 loop: CASSAVAAGDTEAFF. Written as DNA, the CDR3 is TGTGCCAGCAGTGCCGTCGCAGCCGGGGATACTGAAGCTTTCTTT. The V call is TRBV2, the J call TRBJ1-1; D uncertain. This CDR3 has 15 residues. CDR1 is SNHLY and CDR2 is FYNNEI in the germline V gene. Trimming removed 4 bases at V and 5 bases at J, with 17 bases between.

The chain carries TRBV6-5 and TRBJ1-3; D uncertain. Germline V CDR1 and CDR2: MNHEY, SVGAGI. CDR3 length: 16 residues. V was pared by 4 bases and J by 0 bases, with 13 bases between. In DNA, the CDR3 is TGTGCCAGCAGTTCCCGAGACAAAGGCTCTGGAAACACCATATATTTT. Translated, it gives CASSSRDKGSGNTIYF.

The chain employs TRBV5-6 and TRBJ2-1, with D possibly matching TRBD1 (5 bases). The germline V and J ends were trimmed by 2 bases and 5 bases, with 11 bases remaining between them. This CDR3 is built from 14 residues. The germline gives CDR1 SGHDT, CDR2 YYEEEE. CDR3 in DNA: TGTGCCAGCAGCTTCAGGGTAAGAGACAATGAGCAGTTCTTC. It codes for CASSFRVRDNEQFF.

The rearrangement joins TRBV15 to TRBJ1-2; unclear D gene. Germline loops: CDR1 LNHNV, CDR2 YYDKDF (reference sequence). The CDR3 is 17 residues long. With 2 bases removed from V and 8 bases from J, the gap between germline ends came to 24 bases. As DNA, the CDR3 is TGTGCCACCAGCAGAAAGTCCGGCACGAGCCTCTTTGCGGGCTACACCTTC. Its protein product is CATSRKSGTSLFAGYTF.

The rearrangement links TRBV6-1 to TRBJ2-7, with D maybe TRBD1 (6 bases). This CDR3 region has 13 residues. V shed 6 bases and J shed 5 bases, with 14 bases lying between them. Germline V gives CDR1 MNHNS, CDR2 SASEGT. This chain's CDR3 is CASRVGTFNEQYF. In nucleotides, the CDR3 is TGTGCCAGCAGGGTGGGGACATTCAACGAGCAGTACTTC.

The genes are TRBV18 and TRBJ2-7; TRBD1 might be the D (6 bases). Per the germline V gene, CDR1 is KGHSH and CDR2 is LQKENI. The CDR3 consists of 14 residues. Trimming left V 0 bases short and J 4 bases short, with 10 bases between. The CDR3 loop reads CASSPPTGEYEQYF. CDR3 in DNA: TGTGCCAGCTCACCACCGACAGGCGAGTACGAGCAGTACTTC.

This clone was picked up one time. The genes are TRBV5-1 and TRBJ2-2, with 12 bases lining up with TRBD2. Trimming took 1 base from V and 5 from J; bases not matched to a gene: 12. The CDR3 is made up of 19 amino acids. Germline CDR1 and CDR2: SGHRS and YFSETQ. CDR3 protein: CASSLRLAGGPGTTGELFF. The CDR3 DNA sequence: TGCGCCAGCAGCTTGAGGCTAGCGGGAGGGCCTGGGACAACCGGGGAGCTGTTTTTT.

This chain links TRBV30 with TRBJ2-7, with 9 bases lining up with TRBD1. The germline V gene encodes CDR1 GTSNPN and CDR2 SVGIG (reference sequence). The CDR3 covers 16 residues. The V segment lost 3 bases and the J segment 2 bases; nucleotides outside the gene matches: 11. Written as DNA, the CDR3 is TGTGCCTGGAGCCCAACTCGGGGACAGGGAACCTACGAGCAGTACTTC. Translation gives CAWSPTRGQGTYEQYF.

This clone showed up just once. An end of the junction does not agree with germline; a read error may underlie this. This rearrangement joins TRBV7-7 to TRBJ2-5, with 7 bases fitting TRBD1. Germline loops: CDR1 SSHAT, CDR2 FNYEAQ (reference sequence). The CDR3 covers 13 residues. CDR3 coding DNA: TGTGCTAGCAGCTTATCAGGGGGAGAGACCCAGTACTTC. Amino acid sequence: CASSLSGGETQYF.

Here the CDR3 reads CASSLLAGNEQFF. As DNA, the CDR3 is TGTGCCAGCAGCTTGCTAGCGGGGAACGAGCAGTTCTTC. This chain links TRBV13 with TRBJ2-1; 9 bases are a match to TRBD2. The length of the CDR3 is 13 residues. Germline assignment: CDR1 PRHDT and CDR2 FYEKMQ (reference sequence). V was pared by 3 bases and J by 10 bases, with 4 bases of the junction left unmatched.

V gene TRBV6-5 combines with J gene TRBJ1-2; 10 bases are shared with TRBD1. V was pared by 7 bases and J by 6 bases, with 8 bases of the junction left unmatched. Germline V gene data show CDR1 as MNHEY and CDR2 as SVGAGI. This CDR3 contains 14 residues. CDR3 sequence: CASTPWDRGDGYTF. CDR3 nucleotides: TGTGCCAGCACCCCTTGGGACAGGGGCGATGGCTACACCTTC.

The rearrangement joins TRBV7-9 to TRBJ2-2, with no clear D. The CDR3 totals 14 residues. Between the trimmed V and J ends, which lost 4 bases and 4 bases, there was a span of 10 bases. From germline, CDR1 is SEHNR and CDR2 FQNEAQ (reference sequence). The CDR3 DNA follows: TGTGCCAGCAGCTCCACACTCGCCACCGGGGAGCTGTTTTTT. It yields the protein CASSSTLATGELFF.

The chain joins TRBV5-1 to TRBJ2-7; 7 bases align to TRBD1. Trimming took 0 bases from V and 8 from J; bases not matched to a gene: 8. The CDR3 sequence is 14 residues long. Germline CDR1 reads SGHRS; CDR2 reads YFSETQ. The DNA for the CDR3 is TGCGCCAGCAGCTTGGGGGGGACAGAGGCTCAGCAGTACTTC. Amino acid sequence: CASSLGGTEAQQYF.

The genes are TRBV5-6 and TRBJ1-3; the D gene is possibly TRBD1 (6 bases). This CDR3 comprises 15 residues. Germline V gene data show CDR1 as SGHDT and CDR2 as YYEEEE. V was cut by 2 bases and J by 8 bases, with 17 bases left in between. The CDR3 sequence: CASSFGQGFSDTIYF. DNA of the CDR3: TGTGCCAGCAGCTTTGGGCAGGGGTTCTCGGACACCATATATTTT.

The chain couples TRBV10-3 to TRBJ1-2; unclear D gene. Germline CDR1 is ENHRY and CDR2 is SYGVKD. Trimming pared 0 bases from V and 5 bases from J, leaving 7 bases between. The CDR3 is 13 residues long. The CDR3 DNA sequence: TGTGCCATCAGTGAGTCCTTGAGGTATGGCTACACCTTC. Protein sequence: CAISESLRYGYTF.

Notes on this clone: The sample has other DNA sequences that encode this CDR3 too. The genes are TRBV20-1 and TRBJ2-7, with D uncertain. The CDR3 contains 10 residues. The germline V and J ends were trimmed by 4 bases and 3 bases, with 4 bases remaining between them. Germline CDR1 DFQATT, CDR2 SNEGSKA (reference sequence). CDR3 sequence (DNA): TGCAGTGCTAATCTCTACGAGCAGTACTTC. Protein: CSANLYEQYF.

Concerning this clone itself: The same CDR3 also results from other DNA sequences found in this sample. The V call is TRBV5-1, the J call TRBJ2-7; D possibly uses TRBD1 or TRBD2 (5 bases each). The CDR3 sequence is 15 residues long. Germline-derived CDR1 and CDR2 are SGHRS and YFSETQ. Trimming took off 0 bases at V and 2 bases at J, with 12 bases between the two ends. This chain's CDR3 is CASSLEGTGTYEQYF. The CDR3 bases are TGCGCCAGCAGCTTGGAAGGGACCGGCACCTACGAGCAGTACTTC.

The rearrangement links TRBV7-9 to TRBJ2-5; D is ambiguous. CDR3 length: 14 amino acids. Germline values: CDR1 SEHNR, CDR2 FQNEAQ (reference sequence). V shed 5 bases and J shed 0 bases, with 10 bases lying between them. The CDR3 sequence: CASSRQEYQETQYF. The CDR3 nucleotides read TGTGCCAGCAGCCGGCAGGAGTACCAAGAGACCCAGTACTTC.

This chain links TRBV18 with TRBJ1-2; TRBD1 agrees at 7 bases. CDR3 length: 14 amino acids. After removal of 4 bases from V and 4 bases from J, the junction contained 6 bases not matched to a gene. CDR1 KGHSH and CDR2 LQKENI come from the germline V gene. The CDR3 loop reads CASSLGTGVYGYTF. The CDR3 DNA follows: TGTGCCAGCTCACTAGGAACAGGGGTCTATGGCTACACCTTC.

This chain joins TRBV5-4 and TRBJ1-2, with 11 bases fitting TRBD1. The germline V gene has CDR1 SGHNT and CDR2 YYREEE (reference sequence). This CDR3 region has 17 residues. J was trimmed by 7 bases and V by 0 bases; bases with no gene match: 11. The CDR3 nucleotides read TGTGCCAGCAGCTTGGGAGTTGGGACAGGGGGTGGAGGTGGCTACACCTTC. Amino acid sequence: CASSLGVGTGGGGGYTF.